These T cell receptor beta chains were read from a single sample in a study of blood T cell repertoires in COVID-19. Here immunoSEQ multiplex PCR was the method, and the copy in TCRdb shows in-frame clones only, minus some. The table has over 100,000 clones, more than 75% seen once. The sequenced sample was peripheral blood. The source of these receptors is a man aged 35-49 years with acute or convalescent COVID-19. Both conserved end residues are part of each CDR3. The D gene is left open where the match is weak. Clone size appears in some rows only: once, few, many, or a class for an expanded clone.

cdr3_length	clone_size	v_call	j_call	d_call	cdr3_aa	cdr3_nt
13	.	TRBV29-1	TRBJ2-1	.	CSSLSGGINEQFF	TGCAGTTCTCTCTCGGGGGGCATCAATGAGCAGTTCTTC
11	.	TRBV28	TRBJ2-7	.	CANSKSYEQYF	TGTGCCAACTCCAAGTCGTACGAGCAGTACTTC
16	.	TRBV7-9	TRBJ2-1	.	CASGQGPNPGNNEQFF	TGTGCCAGCGGGCAAGGCCCCAACCCGGGGAACAATGAGCAGTTCTTC
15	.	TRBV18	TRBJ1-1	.	CASSPLQQGDTEAFF	TGTGCCAGCTCACCTTTACAGCAGGGTGACACTGAAGCTTTCTTT
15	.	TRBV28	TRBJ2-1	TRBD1	CASSGGLSSYNEQFF	TGTGCCAGCTCAGGGGGTTTAAGCTCCTACAATGAGCAGTTCTTC
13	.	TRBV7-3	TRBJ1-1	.	CASSRDRYSEAFF	TGTGCCAGCAGCCGCGACAGGTACTCTGAAGCTTTCTTT
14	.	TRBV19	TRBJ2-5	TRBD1	CASSRTGGSETQYF	TGTGCCAGTAGTCGGACAGGAGGATCAGAGACCCAGTACTTC
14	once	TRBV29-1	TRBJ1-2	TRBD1	CSVERTGGVYGYTF	TGCAGCGTTGAGCGGACAGGGGGAGTCTATGGCTACACCTTC
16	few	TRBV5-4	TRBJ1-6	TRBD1	CASRRQGSQENSPLHF	TGTGCCAGCAGAAGACAGGGGAGTCAAGAGAATTCACCCCTCCACTTT
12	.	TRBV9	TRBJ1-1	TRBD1	CASSFDRGEAFF	TGTGCCAGCAGCTTTGACAGGGGAGAAGCTTTCTTT
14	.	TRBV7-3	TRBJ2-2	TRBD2	CASSQSGVTGELFF	TGTGCCAGCAGCCAAAGCGGGGTCACCGGGGAGCTGTTTTTT
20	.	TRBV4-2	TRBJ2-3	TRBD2	CASSPHTGWEGPESTDTQYF	TGTGCCAGCAGCCCCCACACTGGGTGGGAGGGCCCGGAGAGCACAGATACGCAGTATTTT
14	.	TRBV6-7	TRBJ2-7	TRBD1	CASSFRDRGHEQYF	TGTGCCAGCAGTTTCCGGGACAGGGGCCACGAGCAGTACTTC
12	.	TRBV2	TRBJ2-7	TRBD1	CASSRQGYEQYF	TGTGCCAGCAGTAGACAGGGGTACGAGCAGTACTTC
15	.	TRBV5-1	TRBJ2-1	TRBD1	CASTKTGRVYNEQFF	TGCGCCAGCACAAAGACAGGGCGAGTCTACAATGAGCAGTTCTTC
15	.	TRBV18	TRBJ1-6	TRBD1	CASSPTGTGNSPLHF	TGTGCCAGCTCACCTACAGGGACAGGGAATTCACCCCTCCACTTT
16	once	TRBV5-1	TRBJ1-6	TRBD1	CASSSGQGGNNSPLHF	TGCGCCAGCAGCTCGGGACAGGGAGGAAATAATTCACCCCTCCACTTT
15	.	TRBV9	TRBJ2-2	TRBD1	CASRRTGGETGELFF	TGTGCCAGCCGACGGACAGGGGGTGAAACCGGGGAGCTGTTTTTT